This is a list of T cell receptor beta chains from one sample in a study of shared clonotypes between healthy human individuals. TCRdb's table, derived via immunoSEQ multiplex PCR, lists solely in-frame clones and lacks some. The sample comprises about 2,100,000 clones, about 93% of which are singletons, and roughly 1.7% rests with the top ten. Sequencing was done on a sample of naive CD8+ T cells from PBMCs. These receptors were taken from a man between 18 and 29 years old in good health. Some clones in this sample may be carry-over from other donors' samples. Each CDR3 is given with its conserved first and last residue. The order of the fields is J gene, V gene, D gene, clone size, CDR3 DNA, CDR3 protein. A D gene is named only where the DNA matches it firmly. The listing skips clone size in some rows; elsewhere it reads once, few, many or a size class.

TRBJ2-1	TRBV9	TRBD2	.	TGTGCCAGCAGCGTAGGAGGCGGGAGTGGGAATGAGCAGTTCTTC	CASSVGGGSGNEQFF
TRBJ1-2	TRBV6-1	TRBD1	.	TGTGCCACCGGGCAGGGGGGAAAGAATGGCTACACCTTC	CATGQGGKNGYTF
TRBJ2-5	TRBV19	TRBD1	once	TGTGCCAGTAGTATTGGGACAGGGGGAGAGACCCAGTACTTC	CASSIGTGGETQYF
TRBJ1-4	TRBV28	.	.	TGTGCCAGCAGCTCCCCGGGTTGGCTCGATGAAAAACTGTTTTTT	CASSSPGWLDEKLFF
TRBJ2-7	TRBV2	TRBD1	.	TGTGCCAGCGAGGGACAGGGTCTAGGCGAGCAGTACTTC	CASEGQGLGEQYF
TRBJ2-1	TRBV6-6	TRBD2	.	TGTGCCAGCAGGGGACTAGCGGGAGCTGAGCAGTTCTTC	CASRGLAGAEQFF
TRBJ2-2	TRBV7-7	.	.	TGTGCCAGCAGCTGGGACAACACCGGGGAGCTGTTTTTT	CASSWDNTGELFF
TRBJ2-7	TRBV6-5	.	.	TGTGCCAGCAGGATAGGTTTGCCATACGAGCAGTACTTC	CASRIGLPYEQYF
TRBJ2-7	TRBV5-4	.	.	TGTGCCAGCAGCGCACGTAACGAATGGGTCTACGAGCAGTACTTC	CASSARNEWVYEQYF
TRBJ2-7	TRBV19	TRBD2	.	TGTGCCAGTAGTAGATTCGGCGGGAGGATGGTATTCTACGAGCAGTACTTC	CASSRFGGRMVFYEQYF
TRBJ2-7	TRBV29-1	.	once	TGCAGCGTTGTAGGCGGGACAGCCTACGAGCAGTACTTC	CSVVGGTAYEQYF
TRBJ1-5	TRBV28	.	.	TGTGCCAGCAGTTTACGTAGTCAGCCCCAGCATTTT	CASSLRSQPQHF
TRBJ2-7	TRBV7-9	.	few	TGTGCCAGCAGCTTAGCGCCCTACGAGCAGTACTTC	CASSLAPYEQYF
TRBJ2-3	TRBV5-1	.	.	TGCGCCAGCAGCCCCGCAGGTACAGATACGCAGTATTTT	CASSPAGTDTQYF
TRBJ2-7	TRBV5-5	.	.	TGTGCCAGCAGCTTGGCACTTACCTACGAGCAGTACTTC	CASSLALTYEQYF
TRBJ1-1	TRBV19	TRBD1	once	TGTGCCAGCTCTACAGGGGGGTTGAACACTGAAGCTTTCTTT	CASSTGGLNTEAFF
TRBJ2-7	TRBV5-5	TRBD1	.	TGTGCCAGCAGCCGGGACAGAGCCTACGAGCAGTACTTC	CASSRDRAYEQYF
TRBJ2-2	TRBV5-1	TRBD2	once	TGCGCCAGCAGCTTTAGCGGGAGGGACGGGGAGCTGTTTTTT	CASSFSGRDGELFF
TRBJ2-3	TRBV11-2	.	.	TGTGCCAGCTCCTTGTATGGTATAAGCACAGATACGCAGTATTTT	CASSLYGISTDTQYF
TRBJ2-2	TRBV28	.	.	TGTGCCAGCACCTCAGGGACGGAAGTCTTTGGGACCGGGGAGCTGTTTTTT	CASTSGTEVFGTGELFF
TRBJ1-1	TRBV29-1	.	.	TGCAGCGTTGAATCTGGGACTGAAGCTTTCTTT	CSVESGTEAFF
TRBJ2-3	TRBV30	.	.	TGTGCCTGGGTGGGGACAGATACGCAGTATTTT	CAWVGTDTQYF
TRBJ1-2	TRBV19	.	.	TGTGCCAGTAGTATAGATACACCACGGGGCTACACCTTC	CASSIDTPRGYTF
TRBJ1-4	TRBV5-8	.	.	TGTGCCAGCACCTTGGGACACTCCACATATAATGAAAAACTGTTTTTT	CASTLGHSTYNEKLFF
TRBJ2-7	TRBV5-6	.	.	TGTGCCAGCACCTCCGAGGGGGACGAGCAGTACTTC	CASTSEGDEQYF
TRBJ2-7	TRBV30	.	.	TGTGCCTGGAGGGGGCCGAGCGGAACCTACGAGCAGTACTTC	CAWRGPSGTYEQYF
TRBJ2-1	TRBV14	TRBD2	.	TGTGCCAGCAGCCAAAGACTAGCGGGAGGAGGCTACAATGAGCAGTTCTTC	CASSQRLAGGGYNEQFF
TRBJ1-2	TRBV5-6	.	.	TGTGCCAGCAGCTTAGGGTCCGGCTACACCTTC	CASSLGSGYTF
TRBJ2-1	TRBV2	TRBD2	.	TGTGCCAGCAGTGAGGGGGGGAGCTCCTACAATGAGCAGTTCTTC	CASSEGGSSYNEQFF
TRBJ2-3	TRBV28	.	.	TGTGCCAGCAGTTTTATCGTGGGCACCACAGATACGCAGTATTTT	CASSFIVGTTDTQYF
TRBJ2-7	TRBV27	.	once	TGTGCCAGCAGTTCCACAGGCGCTTCGTCCTACGAGCAGTACTTC	CASSSTGASSYEQYF
TRBJ1-2	TRBV19	TRBD1	.	TGTGCCAGTAGTCCAGACAGGGTGGACTATGGCTACACCTTC	CASSPDRVDYGYTF
TRBJ1-1	TRBV29-1	.	.	TGCAGCGTTGAAGTGGACAGGAACACTGAAGCTTTCTTT	CSVEVDRNTEAFF
TRBJ2-3	TRBV29-1	TRBD2	.	TGCAGCGTTCGAGGGACTAGCGGGAGGGCCTGGGGCACAGATACGCAGTATTTT	CSVRGTSGRAWGTDTQYF
TRBJ1-2	TRBV12-5	.	.	TGTGCTAGTGGTTGGGGGGCAGGTGGCTACACCTTC	CASGWGAGGYTF
TRBJ2-3	TRBV4-3	.	.	TGCGCCAGCAGCCAAGCCCTACAGGGCCGGGACACAGATACGCAGTATTTT	CASSQALQGRDTDTQYF
TRBJ2-1	TRBV11-2	.	.	TGTGCCAGCAGCTTAGGATTGGTAGCGCCGTACAATGAGCAGTTCTTC	CASSLGLVAPYNEQFF
TRBJ2-7	TRBV16	TRBD1	.	TGTGCCAGCAGCCAATTTGGGACAGGGCTATCCTACGAGCAGTACTTC	CASSQFGTGLSYEQYF
TRBJ2-3	TRBV5-1	TRBD2	.	TGCGCCAGCAGAAGTCCGGGACTAAGGTCAGGGGATACGCAGTATTTT	CASRSPGLRSGDTQYF
TRBJ2-7	TRBV7-9	.	.	TGTGCCAGCAGCTTAGTGAACGGAAACTACGAGCAGTACTTC	CASSLVNGNYEQYF
TRBJ2-2	TRBV28	.	.	TGTGCCAGCAGCCTTATAACAGGAGACGCCACCGGGGAGCTGTTTTTT	CASSLITGDATGELFF
TRBJ2-3	TRBV19	TRBD2	.	TGTGCCAGTAGTTTTGGGGAGGGATTGAAAGATACGCAGTATTTT	CASSFGEGLKDTQYF
TRBJ2-7	TRBV28	.	.	TGTGCCAGCAGTTTAGGGTTGAAGCGGATAAGCTCCTACGAGCAGTACTTC	CASSLGLKRISSYEQYF
TRBJ1-5	TRBV2	.	.	TGTGCCAGCAGACGGGGATCGGGGGGCAATCAGCCCCAGCATTTT	CASRRGSGGNQPQHF